These 17 T cell receptor beta chains came from one sample sequenced in a study of shared clonotypes between healthy human individuals. Some clones are missing from TCRdb's copy, which holds only in-frame ones; the method was immunoSEQ multiplex PCR. The sample carries 550,000 to 800,000 clones, 90% recorded once. Material for sequencing was memory CD8+ T cells from PBMCs. Stated subset: CD45RO+ cells pooled with CCR7-negative TemRA cells. The receptors come from a man aged 18 to 35 in good health. Some clones in this sample may be carry-over from other donors' samples.

This sequence joins TRBV4-3 and TRBJ2-7; possibly TRBD2 for D (6 bases). Germline-derived CDR1 and CDR2 are LGHNA and YSLEER. The CDR3 is made up of 15 amino acids. With 0 bases removed from V and 6 bases from J, the gap between germline ends came to 15 bases. Written as DNA, the CDR3 is TGCGCCAGCAGCCAAGATCGGACTATGTTCCGCGAGCAGTACTTC. It yields the protein CASSQDRTMFREQYF.

The table lists this clone with a count of one. V gene TRBV28 combines with J gene TRBJ2-7; tentative D call: TRBD1 (6 bases). V was cut by 2 bases and J by 3 bases, with 14 bases left in between. In germline, CDR1 is MDHEN, CDR2 SYDVKM. The CDR3 is 15 residues long. The CDR3 is CASSLSGTNDYEQYF. DNA for the CDR3: TGTGCCAGCAGTTTAAGTGGGACAAACGACTACGAGCAGTACTTC.

The V call is TRBV5-4, the J call TRBJ2-3; D not resolved. V was clipped by 4 bases and J by 7 bases, with 13 bases between them. This CDR3 contains 13 residues. Germline V lookup: CDR1 SGHNT, CDR2 YYREEE (reference sequence). This CDR3 reads CASSAETQNTQYF. Written as DNA, the CDR3 is TGTGCCAGCAGCGCGGAGACTCAGAATACGCAGTATTTT.

The gene calls are TRBV6-5 and TRBJ2-2; D may match TRBD1 or TRBD2 (5 bases each). Germline V gene sequence: CDR1 MNHEY, CDR2 SVGAGI. The CDR3 totals 16 residues. Trimming stripped 0 bases from V and 6 bases from J, with 14 bases between. CDR3 nucleotides: TGTGCCAGCAGTTACTCGCCAGGTCCGGGGCCCGGGGAGCTGTTTTTT. This sequence encodes CASSYSPGPGPGELFF.

V gene TRBV7-9 combines with J gene TRBJ2-7, with D perhaps matching TRBD2 (6 bases). The CDR3 is made up of 15 amino acids. The V gene's germline CDR1 is SEHNR and CDR2 FQNEAQ (reference sequence). The ends were cut back, 2 bases at V and 4 bases at J, with 15 bases in the middle. The CDR3 DNA sequence: TGTGCCAGCAGCTTATTCCCGGGAGAAAATTACGAGCAGTACTTC. Amino acid sequence: CASSLFPGENYEQYF.

This chain links TRBV5-6 with TRBJ1-1, with TRBD1 matching 9 bases. CDR1 SGHDT and CDR2 YYEEEE come from the germline V gene. Losses at the gene ends were 3 bases for V and 5 bases for J; bases not matched to a gene: 11. The CDR3 extends over 16 amino acids. The CDR3 is CASSSMAQTGGTEAFF. CDR3 coding DNA: TGTGCCAGCAGCTCGATGGCGCAGACAGGGGGAACTGAAGCTTTCTTT.

The chain recombines TRBV5-4 with TRBJ2-1; no clear D. CDR1 is SGHNT, CDR2 YYREEE, per germline (reference sequence). This CDR3 contains 13 residues. Trimming left V 4 bases short and J 5 bases short, with 10 bases between. CDR3 DNA: TGTGCCAGCAGCCCCTCGATCAACAATGAGCAGTTCTTC. Translating it yields CASSPSINNEQFF.

The V and J genes are TRBV5-6 and TRBJ2-7; a possible D gene is TRBD1 (6 bases). Germline CDR1 is SGHDT and CDR2 is YYEEEE. There are 15 residues in the CDR3. The V end was cut by 4 bases, the J end by 2 bases, with 16 bases between. In DNA, the CDR3 is TGTGCCAGCAGCGAAACAGGGAGTGGGGCCTACGAGCAGTACTTC. This sequence encodes CASSETGSGAYEQYF.

The chain couples TRBV27 to TRBJ2-5, with 7 bases that match TRBD2. Matching the DNA end better, TRBJ2-7 makes the J call doubtful. The length of the CDR3 is 14 residues. Germline-derived CDR1 and CDR2 are MNHEY and SMNVEV (reference sequence). The CDR3 DNA sequence: TGTGCCAGCAGTTTGGTAAGCGGGACCTACGAGCAGTACTTC. Protein product: CASSLVSGTYEQYF.

Of note for this clone: The sample has other DNA sequences that encode this CDR3 too. This chain joins TRBV7-9 and TRBJ2-7, with D tentatively TRBD1 (5 bases). The CDR3 covers 12 residues. Trimming pared 6 bases from V and 3 bases from J, leaving 9 bases between. The germline gives CDR1 SEHNR, CDR2 FQNEAQ (reference sequence). The CDR3 bases are TGTGCCAGCAGTCCAACAGGCTACGAGCAGTACTTC. Encoded protein: CASSPTGYEQYF. Full variable domain (missing parts from reference TRBV7-9 and TRBJ2-7): DTGVSQNPRHKITKRGQNVTFRCDPISEHNRLYWYRQTLGQGPEFLTYFQNEAQLEKSRLLSDRFSAERPKGSFSTLEIQRTEQGDSAMYLCASSPTGYEQYFGPGTRLTVT.

J is TRBJ2-5 and V is TRBV28; 11 nucleotides agree with TRBD1. The CDR3 is made up of 15 amino acids. V shed 5 bases, J shed 5 bases, and the junction held 7 bases outside the gene matches. Looked up from germline, CDR1 is MDHEN and CDR2 is SYDVKM. The DNA for the CDR3 is TGTGCCAGCAGTCTCGGACAGGGGGCGTTGGAGACCCAGTACTTC. Its protein is CASSLGQGALETQYF. The entire variable domain, with the rest obtained from reference TRBV28 and TRBJ2-5, is as follows: DVKVTQSSRYLVKRTGEKVFLECVQDMDHENMFWYRQDPGLGLRLIYFSYDVKMKEKGDIPEGYSVSREKKERFSLILESASTNQTSMYLCASSLGQGALETQYFGPGTRLLVL.

A single count supports this clone. V is TRBV5-1 and J is TRBJ2-1; D is uncertain. V gave up 5 bases and J gave up 7 bases, with 19 bases separating them. The CDR3 consists of 15 residues. Per germline, CDR1 SGHRS and CDR2 YFSETQ. For the CDR3, the DNA is TGCGCCAGCAGTCCTCCCGGACCTCTCGCTAATGAGCAGTTCTTC. The encoded protein is CASSPPGPLANEQFF.

The chain uses TRBV5-6 and TRBJ2-2, with no clear D. Trimming shortened V by 3 bases and J by 6 bases, and 12 bases separated the two germline ends. CDR1 is SGHDT, CDR2 YYEEEE, per germline. The CDR3 runs to 14 residues. The DNA for the CDR3 is TGTGCCAGCAGCTCCGCTGGAGACGCCGGGGAGCTGTTTTTT. It codes for CASSSAGDAGELFF.

This chain uses TRBV2 with TRBJ1-5; D is perhaps TRBD1 (6 bases). Trimming took 5 bases from V and 9 from J, leaving 14 bases between them. The length of the CDR3 is 13 residues. Germline assignment: CDR1 SNHLY and CDR2 FYNNEI. Here the CDR3 reads CASSNQGIWPQHF. Here the CDR3 DNA reads TGTGCCAGCAGTAACCAGGGGATCTGGCCCCAGCATTTT.

The chain combines TRBV28 with TRBJ2-7, with 13 bases identical to TRBD2. This CDR3 region has 14 residues. V shed 8 bases, J shed 4 bases, and the junction held 5 bases outside the gene matches. The germline V gene has CDR1 MDHEN and CDR2 SYDVKM. This CDR3 reads CASGLAGVTYEQYF. CDR3 bases: TGTGCCAGCGGACTAGCGGGAGTGACTTACGAGCAGTACTTC. Full variable domain (missing parts from reference TRBV28 and TRBJ2-7): DVKVTQSSRYLVKRTGEKVFLECVQDMDHENMFWYRQDPGLGLRLIYFSYDVKMKEKGDIPEGYSVSREKKERFSLILESASTNQTSMYLCASGLAGVTYEQYFGPGTRLTVT.

This clone was observed a single time. V gene TRBV27 combines with J gene TRBJ2-7; D tentatively fits TRBD1 or TRBD2 (6 bases each). V dropped 2 bases and J dropped 6 bases, with 11 bases sitting between them. Germline CDR1 and CDR2: MNHEY and SMNVEV (reference sequence). CDR3 size: 13 residues. The CDR3 DNA is TGTGCCAGCAGTTTAGGGGGGCGACGCGAGCAGTACTTC. Its protein is CASSLGGRREQYF.

The chain carries TRBV9 and TRBJ2-5; D uncertain. The CDR3 sequence is 14 residues long. Germline V CDR1 and CDR2: SGDLS, YYNGEE. Trimming stripped 0 bases from V and 2 bases from J, with 8 bases between. The CDR3, as DNA: TGTGCCAGCAGCGTAGGCCCCAGACAAGAGACCCAGTACTTC. It encodes CASSVGPRQETQYF.